This T cell receptor beta chain was identified during a study of cytomegalovirus exposure and HLA in healthy donors. The study's findings and limits: Researchers counted some 150 TCR beta chains as cytomegalovirus-associated.

Note on this clone: Its antigen is unidentified.

Clones were read by immunoSEQ multiplex PCR, and TCRdb kept only the in-frame ones, dropping some. The sample shows about 180,000 clones, 85% of them seen only once. Source material: PBMCs. This receptor was taken from a man between 18 and 29 years old in good health and CMV-seropositive.

The CDR3 DNA sequence: TGTGCCAGCAGTCTCGCCGGGGTTAATGAAAAACTGTTTTTT. As protein: CASSLAGVNEKLFF. The chain is built from TRBV28 and TRBJ1-4, with D unclear. Germline assignment: CDR1 MDHEN and CDR2 SYDVKM. V shed 5 bases and J shed 4 bases, with 11 bases lying between them. This CDR3 is 14 amino acids long.